The 28 T cell receptor beta chains given below trace back to one sample, sequenced in a study of blood T cells in healthy people across ages. Using a J-beta primer mix together with a sample-barcoded 5' primer, a second PCR was run for roughly 6 to 11 cycles. Each CDR3 protein gets one entry after TCRdb re-called the 5' RACE reads with MiXCR. The repertoire consists of 1,500,000 or so distinct CDR3 sequences, with around 40% occurring once and the leading ten covering approximately 4.1%. The sequenced material came from blood. The receptors were sampled from a woman aged 18 to 35 in good health.

V usage is TRBV29-1 and J usage is TRBJ1-3; TRBD1 is a possible D gene (5 bases). V gave up 6 bases and J gave up 0 bases, with 12 bases separating them. CDR1 is SQVTM and CDR2 is ANQGSEA in the germline V gene. The CDR3 runs 14 residues. The chain's CDR3 is CSVGGTSSGNTIYF. The CDR3 nucleotides read TGCAGCGTCGGGGGTACAAGCTCTGGAAACACCATATATTTT.

This clonotype has ten or more counts. The gene calls are TRBV7-9 and TRBJ2-5, with unresolved D. Between the trimmed V and J ends, which lost 6 bases and 5 bases, there was a span of 7 bases. Germline loops: CDR1 SEHNR, CDR2 FQNEAQ (reference sequence). This CDR3 comprises 11 residues. Written as DNA, the CDR3 is TGTGCCAGCAGTCCTTGGGAGACCCAGTACTTC. Translating it yields CASSPWETQYF.

The chain couples TRBV9 to TRBJ2-5, with 8 bases fitting TRBD2. Losses at the gene ends were 2 bases for V and 1 base for J; bases not matched to a gene: 1. This CDR3 is 14 amino acids long. The V gene's germline CDR1 is SGDLS and CDR2 YYNGEE. The CDR3 DNA reads as TGTGCCAGCAGCGTGGGACTAGGCCAAGAGACCCAGTACTTC. Translation: CASSVGLGQETQYF.

V gene TRBV9 combines with J gene TRBJ2-3, with no clear D. Per germline, CDR1 SGDLS and CDR2 YYNGEE. Trimming cost V 4 bases and J 4 bases, with 16 bases left between them. This CDR3 region has 15 residues. The CDR3 sequence: CASSPPSIESDTQYF. DNA of the CDR3: TGTGCCAGCAGCCCACCCTCGATCGAGTCAGATACGCAGTATTTT.

The V call is TRBV7-3, the J call TRBJ1-2, with D possibly matching TRBD1 (5 bases). CDR1 is SGHTA and CDR2 is FQGTGA in the germline V gene. V lost 5 bases and J 4 bases, leaving 20 bases between the germline ends. This CDR3 has 16 residues. The DNA of the CDR3 is TGTGCCAGCAGCCCAAAGGGCAGGGTATTCAGCTATGGCTACACCTTC. Protein: CASSPKGRVFSYGYTF. The full variable domain, completed using reference TRBV7-3 and TRBJ1-2, is GAGVSQTPSNKVTEKGKYVELRCDPISGHTALYWYRQSLGQGPEFLIYFQGTGAADDSGLPNDRFFAVRPEGSVSTLKIQRTERGDSAVYLCASSPKGRVFSYGYTFGSGTRLTVV.

In its sample, this clonotype was seen a few times. The gene calls are TRBV9 and TRBJ1-1, with D perhaps matching TRBD1 (5 bases). The CDR3 has 14 residues. Trimming took 2 bases from V and 1 from J, leaving 9 bases between them. Germline V gene lookup returns CDR1 SGDLS and CDR2 YYNGEE. The chain's CDR3 is CASSVQGTNTEAFF. The CDR3 nucleotides read TGTGCCAGCAGCGTTCAGGGCACGAACACTGAAGCTTTCTTT.

CDR3 DNA sequence: TGTGCCAGCAGCTTATTCGGCGGGGCCGGGGAGCTGTTTTTT. Translating gives CASSLFGGAGELFF. The rearrangement joins TRBV11-2 to TRBJ2-2; D is perhaps TRBD2 (6 bases). The CDR3 loop spans 14 amino acids. Germline lookup yields CDR1 SGHAT and CDR2 FQNNGV. V was shortened by 2 bases and J by 6 bases, with 10 bases between the two germline ends.

V and J are TRBV4-1 and TRBJ2-1, with D possibly TRBD1 on 5 matching bases. Trimming took 0 bases from V and 0 from J, leaving 9 bases between them. Per germline, CDR1 MGHRA and CDR2 YSYEKL. The CDR3 is 16 residues long. The CDR3 DNA reads as TGCGCCAGCAGCCAAGATTCCAGGGCCTCCTACAATGAGCAGTTCTTC. Residues: CASSQDSRASYNEQFF.

This clonotype was found a few times. This rearrangement joins TRBV27 to TRBJ2-7; D is uncertain. The ends were cut back, 8 bases at V and 0 bases at J, with 20 bases in the middle. This CDR3 has 16 amino acids. CDR1 MNHEY and CDR2 SMNVEV come from the germline V gene (reference sequence). The CDR3, as DNA: TGTGCCAGCCAGCCTTCTACGGGTCCTAGCTCCTACGAGCAGTACTTC. It specifies CASQPSTGPSSYEQYF.

This chain connects TRBV19 to TRBJ2-3, with a tentative D call TRBD2 (5 bases). Trimming pared 5 bases from V and 6 bases from J, leaving 15 bases between. The germline V gene has CDR1 LNHDA and CDR2 SQIVND (reference sequence). The CDR3 runs 14 residues. As DNA, the CDR3 is TGTGCCAGTAGTTCCGGGCCGGACTGGGATACGCAGTATTTT. Amino acids: CASSSGPDWDTQYF.

This sequence joins TRBV28 and TRBJ1-2; the D is unclear. V lost 3 bases, J lost 6 bases, and 8 bases lay in between. From germline, CDR1 is MDHEN and CDR2 SYDVKM. The CDR3 totals 12 residues. CDR3 sequence (DNA): TGTGCCAGCAGTTTCCACAGAGATGGCTACACCTTC. Translated: CASSFHRDGYTF.

A few counts support this clonotype. The chain is built from TRBV5-1 and TRBJ2-4; D ambiguous. Trimming left V 0 bases short and J 4 bases short, with 11 bases between. CDR3 size: 15 residues. The germline V gene encodes CDR1 SGHRS and CDR2 YFSETQ. CDR3 nucleotides: TGCGCCAGCAGCTTGGGCCAGGCGTGGAAAAACATTCAGTACTTC. This codes for CASSLGQAWKNIQYF.

The rearrangement links TRBV20-1 to TRBJ2-1; 9 nucleotides agree with TRBD2. CDR3 length: 17 residues. The germline CDR1 and CDR2 sequences are DFQATT and SNEGSKA (reference sequence). Trimming at V came to 3 bases and at J to 0 bases, leaving 9 bases not matched to a gene. The CDR3 protein is CSASSSGRNRSYNEQFF. CDR3 nucleotide sequence: TGCAGTGCTAGCTCGAGCGGGAGGAACCGCTCCTACAATGAGCAGTTCTTC.

The gene calls are TRBV4-2 and TRBJ1-5; 11 nucleotides match TRBD1. This CDR3 comprises 17 residues. V shed 1 base, J shed 6 bases, and the junction held 8 bases outside the gene matches. Germline V gene data show CDR1 as LGHNA and CDR2 as YNFKEQ. CDR3 sequence: CASSQVGTGGSGQPQHF. The CDR3 DNA follows: TGTGCCAGCAGCCAAGTTGGGACAGGGGGGTCGGGTCAGCCCCAGCATTTT.

Only a few counts were recorded for this clonotype. This rearrangement joins TRBV28 to TRBJ2-1, with D uncertain. The CDR3 has 11 amino acids. Trimming shortened V by 0 bases and J by 12 bases, and 6 bases separated the two germline ends. Germline V lookup: CDR1 MDHEN, CDR2 SYDVKM. CDR3 nucleotides: TGTGCCAGCAGTTTATGGAGAGGGCAGTTCTTC. Protein sequence: CASSLWRGQFF.

This clonotype showed up just a few times. J is TRBJ2-7 and V is TRBV3-1, with D uncertain. Trimming cost V 1 base and J 2 bases, with 9 bases left between them. This CDR3 has 14 residues. Germline V gene sequence: CDR1 LGHDT, CDR2 YNNKEL (reference sequence). In nucleotides, the CDR3 is TGTGCCAGCAGCCAAGCCTATGCAACCTACGAGCAGTACTTC. As protein: CASSQAYATYEQYF.

This clonotype has a handful of counts. The chain uses TRBV14 and TRBJ1-2; D gene unclear. In germline, CDR1 is SGHDN, CDR2 FVKESK. The CDR3 consists of 14 residues. V was pared by 0 bases and J by 3 bases, with 8 bases between. CDR3 sequence reads: CASSQEVPDYGYTF. CDR3 nucleotides: TGTGCCAGCAGCCAAGAAGTTCCCGACTATGGCTACACCTTC.

This rearrangement joins TRBV6-2 or TRBV6-3 to TRBJ2-1; no firm D call. CDR1 is MNHEY, CDR2 SVGEGT, per germline. The V gene lost 8 bases and the J gene lost 9 bases, with 11 bases spanning the gap. This CDR3 is 11 amino acids long. The CDR3 spells CASPNSGEQFF. In DNA, the CDR3 is TGTGCCAGCCCAAACTCGGGTGAGCAGTTCTTC.

This clonotype was detected only a few times. The chain recombines TRBV10-3 with TRBJ2-7; D is unclear. Trimming removed 6 bases at V and 2 bases at J, with 8 bases between. This CDR3 is 12 amino acids long. Germline V CDR1 and CDR2: ENHRY, SYGVKD. CDR3 residues: CAISRRPYEQYF. The CDR3 region has the DNA TGTGCCATCAGCCGCAGACCCTACGAGCAGTACTTC.

This clonotype was picked up a small number of times. The chain employs TRBV29-1 and TRBJ2-5, with D tentatively TRBD2 (5 bases). The V and J ends lost 6 bases and 1 base respectively, with 9 bases between them. The CDR3 covers 12 residues. CDR1 and CDR2 (germline): SQVTM, ANQGSEA. The CDR3 sequence is CSVKLGQETQYF. The DNA of the CDR3 is TGCAGCGTGAAACTAGGCCAAGAGACCCAGTACTTC.

The CDR3 coding sequence is TGTGCCAGCAGCGTATCCGGGACTACCAACTACGAGCAGTACTTC. Translating it yields CASSVSGTTNYEQYF. The chain has TRBV5-4 and TRBJ2-7, with 7 bases matching TRBD2. Per germline, CDR1 SGHNT and CDR2 YYREEE (reference sequence). With 4 bases clipped from V and 3 bases from J, the junction kept 10 bases outside the gene matches. This CDR3 is built from 15 residues.

The V and J genes are TRBV18 and TRBJ2-1, with D perhaps TRBD1 or TRBD2 (6 bases each). From germline, CDR1 is KGHSH and CDR2 LQKENI. V lost 5 bases, J lost 3 bases, and 14 bases lay in between. This CDR3 is 15 amino acids long. This chain's CDR3 is CASSDSGALYNEQFF. The CDR3 region has the DNA TGTGCCAGCTCAGACTCGGGGGCTCTCTACAATGAGCAGTTCTTC. The variable domain in full, completed from reference TRBV18 and TRBJ2-1, reads NAGVMQNPRHLVRRRGQEARLRCSPMKGHSHVYWYRQLPEEGLKFMVYLQKENIIDESGMPKERFSAEFPKEGPSILRIQQVVRGDSAAYFCASSDSGALYNEQFFGPGTRLTVL.

J is TRBJ2-1 and V is TRBV20-1, with 8 bases lining up with TRBD1. Losses at the gene ends were 2 bases for V and 7 bases for J; bases not matched to a gene: 7. Germline V gene data show CDR1 as DFQATT and CDR2 as SNEGSKA (reference sequence). The CDR3 runs 14 residues. DNA for the CDR3: TGCAGTGCTAGACCCGGCAGGGGGCGTAATGAGCAGTTCTTC. Its translation is CSARPGRGRNEQFF.

This clonotype occurred a few times. V and J are TRBV20-1 and TRBJ2-3; the D is unclear. V was shortened by 5 bases and J by 0 bases, with 6 bases between the two germline ends. The CDR3 runs to 12 residues. Germline V lookup: CDR1 DFQATT, CDR2 SNEGSKA (reference sequence). CDR3 sequence (DNA): TGCAGTGCTTCGGACAGCACAGATACGCAGTATTTT. It encodes CSASDSTDTQYF.

The chain combines TRBV12-5 with TRBJ2-1, with a possible D match to TRBD1 (8 bases). V lost 5 bases and J 2 bases, leaving 19 bases between the germline ends. Germline CDR1 LGHNT, CDR2 FRNRAP. The CDR3 sequence is 17 residues long. CDR3 sequence: CASGDPPGGQAYNEQFF. The CDR3 DNA sequence: TGTGCTAGTGGTGATCCCCCGGGGGGACAGGCCTACAATGAGCAGTTCTTC. The whole variable domain, filled in from reference TRBV12-5 and TRBJ2-1, reads DARVTQTPRHKVTEMGQEVTMRCQPILGHNTVFWYRQTMMQGLELLAYFRNRAPLDDSGMPKDRFSAEMPDATLATLKIQPSEPRDSAVYFCASGDPPGGQAYNEQFFGPGTRLTVL.

This clonotype was seen only a few times. The V and J genes are TRBV6-5 and TRBJ2-3; D gene uncertain. This CDR3 has 13 amino acids. CDR1 MNHEY and CDR2 SVGAGI come from the germline V gene. V lost 5 bases and J lost 6, with 12 bases in between. CDR3 DNA: TGTGCCAGCAGTACCTCCGCTCCGGATACGCAGTATTTT. Protein product: CASSTSAPDTQYF.

DNA of the CDR3: TGTGCCAGCAGTTACCTGGACAGCGACTCCCTGTTTTTT. This sequence encodes CASSYLDSDSLFF. J is TRBJ1-4 and V is TRBV6-5, with D possibly matching TRBD1 (6 bases). The ends were cut back, 2 bases at V and 14 bases at J, with 15 bases in the middle. CDR3 length: 13 amino acids. Germline CDR1 MNHEY, CDR2 SVGAGI.

J is TRBJ2-1 and V is TRBV20-1, with 8 bases aligning to TRBD2. This CDR3 spans 16 amino acids. V shed 1 base, J shed 5 bases, and the junction held 10 bases outside the gene matches. In germline, CDR1 is DFQATT, CDR2 SNEGSKA (reference sequence). For the CDR3, the DNA is TGCAGTGCTAGAGCGTTACTAGCGGACACAAACAATGAGCAGTTCTTC. This codes for CSARALLADTNNEQFF.